What follows describes a single T cell receptor (beta chain). CDR1 is KGHSH, CDR2 LQKENI, per germline. Trimming shortened V by 4 bases and J by 7 bases, and 8 bases separated the two germline ends. The CDR3 covers 13 residues. Source study methods: Using reference gene primer amplification, nucleated cell counts were estimated. The repertoire was sequenced with immunoSEQ multiplex PCR; TCRdb's copy has only in-frame clones and lacks some. The DNA was the basis for D and trimming; V, J and clone size are from that table. The sample includes tens of thousands of clones, around 85% of them seen just once. This entry belongs to a study of blood T cell repertoires in COVID-19. Overall study context: Material from acute and convalescent COVID-19 was sourced from the United States, Italy and Spain.

Sequenced input: peripheral blood. The origin of this receptor is a woman aged 80 or over with active or convalescent COVID-19. The chain uses TRBV18 and TRBJ1-6; D unclear. The CDR3 DNA is TGTGCCAGCTCACAGGGAGGCAATTCACCCCTCCACTTT. Amino acids: CASSQGGNSPLHF.